This T cell receptor (beta chain) was observed in a study of technical replicates of blood from several donors (dated by TCRdb to the late 2010s). The library came from the immunoSEQ multiplex PCR assay. The clones in this table, taken by TCRdb from immuneACCESS, are in-frame only. Not every clone is retained; where verified, under half of the shortfall comes from an unresolved V gene, and the cause of the rest is unknown. The sample has approximately 80,000 clones on record, about 91% of them singletons. 0.25% of the sample comes from the top ten. Notes on this clone: The antigen it recognizes is unknown. Base qualities are not recorded, but no much larger clone differs from it by a single base.

V was cut back by 3 bases and J by 2 bases, leaving a gap of 10 bases between them. Looking up the germline V gene yields CDR1 SGHTA and CDR2 FQGNSA. The CDR3 contains 14 residues, cysteine and phenylalanine counted. Only the CDR3 region is kept as DNA, spanning 42 bases read in frame from base 1. This clonotype was sampled from a human donor in good health. The rearranged segments are TRBV7-2 and TRBJ2-5, and perhaps TRBD1 as D gene, on 5 matching bases. Input material: T cells isolated from PBMCs. The CDR3 protein: CASSFDSSQETQYF. The sequenced DNA is TGTGCCAGCAGCTTCGACAGTTCTCAAGAGACCCAGTACTTC.